Following are 27 T cell receptor beta chains from one sample sequenced in a study of CD8+ T cells in alopecia areata. Sequencing used cDNA as its template, made by extracting RNA and reverse transcribing it. This table comes from immunoSEQ multiplex PCR, and its TCRdb copy is limited to in-frame clones, with some not included. The profile shows 93,000 or so clones, roughly 53% of them singletons. The sequencing input was CD4+ T cells sorted from blood. These TCRs come from a human donor in good health.

V is TRBV7-2 and J is TRBJ2-3; D gene uncertain. CDR1 and CDR2 from the germline V gene are SGHTA and FQGNSA. The ends were cut back, 5 bases at V and 5 bases at J, with 11 bases in the middle. This CDR3 region has 13 residues. The CDR3 loop is CASSPRREDTQYF. The DNA of the CDR3 is TGTGCCAGCAGCCCCCGGAGAGAAGATACGCAGTATTTT. The full variable domain, in which reference TRBV7-2 and TRBJ2-3 provide the parts outside the CDR3, is GAGVSQSPSNKVTEKGKDVELRCDPISGHTALYWYRQSLGQGLEFLIYFQGNSAPDKSGLPSDRFSAERTGGSVSTLTIQRTQQEDSAVYLCASSPRREDTQYFGPGTRLTVL.

The V gene is TRBV6-1, the J gene TRBJ2-5; 7 positions match TRBD1. CDR1 and CDR2 from the germline V gene are MNHNS and SASEGT. Germline trimming cut 4 bases from V and 3 bases from J; bases unmatched to any gene: 11. The CDR3 length is 16 residues. The CDR3 nucleotides are TGTGCCAGCAGTGTCCGACAGGGTATCCTTGAAGAGACCCAGTACTTC. This translates into CASSVRQGILEETQYF.

The rearrangement uses TRBV2 and TRBJ1-5; D unresolved. Germline V gene data show CDR1 as SNHLY and CDR2 as FYNNEI. Trimming took 2 bases from V and 7 from J, leaving 6 bases between them. The CDR3 is 12 amino acids. CDR3 bases: TGTGCCAGCAGTGAAAATAGGCAGCCCCAGCATTTT. This gives the protein CASSENRQPQHF. The whole variable domain, filled in from reference TRBV2 and TRBJ1-5, reads EPEVTQTPSHQVTQMGQEVILRCVPISNHLYFYWYRQILGQKVEFLVSFYNNEISEKSEIFDDQFSVERPDGSNFTLKIRSTKLEDSAMYFCASSENRQPQHFGDGTRLSIL.

V usage is TRBV15 and J usage is TRBJ2-3, with D perhaps assigned TRBD1 or TRBD2 (6 bases each). This CDR3 spans 14 amino acids. The germline CDR1 and CDR2 sequences are LNHNV and YYDKDF (reference sequence). Trimming cost V 4 bases and J 1 base, with 9 bases left between them. The CDR3 spells CATSTGAGTDTQYF. In DNA, the CDR3 is TGTGCCACCAGCACGGGGGCGGGCACAGATACGCAGTATTTT.

The rearrangement links TRBV29-1 to TRBJ1-1; 7 nucleotides line up with TRBD1. Germline CDR1 SQVTM, CDR2 ANQGSEA. Unmatched junction bases numbered 5, after V lost 4 bases and J lost 3 bases. This CDR3 comprises 13 residues. The DNA of the CDR3 is TGCAGCGTTGTGCGACAGGGCTACACTGAAGCTTTCTTT. This encodes CSVVRQGYTEAFF.

This clone was observed a handful of times. This sequence joins TRBV6-1 and TRBJ2-6; D is unresolved. This CDR3 is built from 15 residues. V was shortened by 4 bases and J by 0 bases, with 7 bases between the two germline ends. Germline CDR1 and CDR2: MNHNS and SASEGT. In DNA form, the CDR3 reads TGTGCCAGCAGTGTAAGGAGCTCTGGGGCCAACGTCCTGACTTTC. Amino acid sequence: CASSVRSSGANVLTF.

In its sample, this clone is medium-sized. V usage is TRBV7-2 and J usage is TRBJ2-2; no firm D call. The CDR3 length is 16 residues. Trimming took 5 bases from V and 2 from J, leaving 15 bases between them. CDR1 SGHTA and CDR2 FQGNSA come from the germline V gene. CDR3 coding DNA: TGTGCCAGCAGCCAGACCCAACACCAAAACACCGGGGAGCTGTTTTTT. Translated: CASSQTQHQNTGELFF.

In this sample, this clone turned up a few times. This chain uses TRBV25-1 with TRBJ2-6; 7 positions match TRBD2. V gave up 7 bases and J gave up 2 bases; unmatched junction bases: 5. The CDR3 sequence is 15 residues long. CDR1 and CDR2 (germline): MGHDK, SYGVNS. CDR3 sequence reads: CASTFAGAGANVLTF. In DNA form, the CDR3 reads TGTGCCAGCACGTTTGCGGGGGCTGGGGCCAACGTCCTGACTTTC.

The chain carries TRBV19 and TRBJ2-3; 8 bases align to TRBD2. The V gene's germline CDR1 is LNHDA and CDR2 SQIVND (reference sequence). CDR3 length: 16 amino acids. J was trimmed by 4 bases and V by 1 base; bases with no gene match: 7. This chain's CDR3 is CASSIAGGPGADTQYF. CDR3 in DNA: TGTGCCAGTAGTATAGCGGGGGGGCCCGGCGCAGATACGCAGTATTTT.

This chain connects TRBV6-1 to TRBJ1-4, with a weak D call TRBD1 (5 bases). The germline V gene encodes CDR1 MNHNS and CDR2 SASEGT. Trimming removed 7 bases at V and 6 bases at J, with 12 bases between. The CDR3 is 13 residues long. CDR3 sequence: CASNRDRDEKLFF. The CDR3 nucleotides read TGTGCCAGCAACCGGGACCGAGATGAAAAACTGTTTTTT.

V is TRBV11-2 and J is TRBJ1-1; 8 bases agree with TRBD1. This CDR3 contains 14 residues. Unmatched junction bases numbered 4, after V lost 6 bases and J lost 1 base. Per germline, CDR1 SGHAT and CDR2 FQNNGV. The CDR3 nucleotides read TGTGCCAGCAGTCGAGGGACAGGGAACACTGAAGCTTTCTTT. Amino acids: CASSRGTGNTEAFF.

The CDR3 loop is CSVGTVGEKLFF. CDR3 nucleotides: TGCAGCGTTGGGACAGTGGGTGAAAAACTGTTTTTT. This rearrangement joins TRBV29-1 to TRBJ1-4; TRBD1 might be the D (6 bases). The germline CDR1 and CDR2 sequences are SQVTM and ANQGSEA. The germline V and J ends were trimmed by 4 bases and 7 bases, with 10 bases remaining between them. The CDR3 is 12 amino acids. The full variable domain, its missing parts supplied by reference TRBV29-1 and TRBJ1-4, is SAVISQKPSRDICQRGTSLTIQCQVDSQVTMMFWYRQQPGQSLTLIATANQGSEATYESGFVIDKFPISRPNLTFSTLTVSNMSPEDSSIYLCSVGTVGEKLFFGSGTQLSVL.

CDR3 coding DNA: TGCAGCGTCACGCAGGGTTCTGGTGGCTACACCTTC. It is translated as CSVTQGSGGYTF. V gene TRBV29-1 combines with J gene TRBJ1-2; maybe TRBD1 (5 bases). V was shortened by 6 bases and J by 7 bases, with 15 bases between the two germline ends. Germline V gene sequence: CDR1 SQVTM, CDR2 ANQGSEA. The CDR3 covers 12 residues.

This clone was seen just once. The chain uses TRBV11-2 and TRBJ1-1; D is possibly TRBD1 (6 bases). The CDR3 length is 14 residues. Trimming removed 4 bases at V and 1 base at J, with 10 bases between. Germline-derived CDR1 and CDR2 are SGHAT and FQNNGV. For the CDR3, the DNA is TGTGCCAGCAGCTCAGGGGCAGGGAACACTGAAGCTTTCTTT. The encoded protein is CASSSGAGNTEAFF.

The gene calls are TRBV29-1 and TRBJ1-1, with unresolved D. The germline V gene encodes CDR1 SQVTM and CDR2 ANQGSEA. The CDR3 is 14 residues long. The V end lost 5 bases, the J end lost 1 base, and 14 bases lay between the germline ends. The CDR3 here is CSVSPRQRNTEAFF. The CDR3 bases are TGCAGCGTTTCTCCCCGCCAACGGAACACTGAAGCTTTCTTT.

This chain links TRBV2 with TRBJ2-7; D is possibly TRBD1 or TRBD2 (6 bases each). This CDR3 region has 12 residues. From germline, CDR1 is SNHLY and CDR2 FYNNEI. The CDR3 is CATRDKNYEQYF. CDR3 sequence (DNA): TGTGCTACGCGGGACAAAAACTACGAGCAGTACTTC.

This clone was counted a few times. The chain couples TRBV28 to TRBJ1-5; D unresolved. Germline CDR1 MDHEN, CDR2 SYDVKM. The CDR3 is 14 residues long. Trimming stripped 5 bases from V and 0 bases from J, with 8 bases between. The CDR3 region has the DNA TGTGCCAGCAGTCACCATTATAGCAATCAGCCCCAGCATTTT. Amino acids: CASSHHYSNQPQHF.

The chain joins TRBV30 to TRBJ1-2, with D perhaps TRBD1 (5 bases). CDR1 is GTSNPN, CDR2 SVGIG, per germline (reference sequence). CDR3 length equals 13 residues. The ends were cut back, 4 bases at V and 8 bases at J, with 17 bases in the middle. The DNA for the CDR3 is TGTGCCTGGACCAACGGGGCCTCGGGAGGCTACACCTTC. This encodes CAWTNGASGGYTF.

This clone was observed a handful of times. The V and J genes are TRBV30 and TRBJ1-6, with D unresolved. There are 13 residues in the CDR3. The germline gives CDR1 GTSNPN, CDR2 SVGIG (reference sequence). Trimming removed 0 bases at V and 6 bases at J, with 6 bases between. The CDR3 DNA is TGTGCCTGGAGTGTAGGCAGTAATTCACCCCTCCACTTT. Protein sequence: CAWSVGSNSPLHF. The whole variable domain, remainder taken from reference TRBV30 and TRBJ1-6, is SQTIHQWPATLVQPVGSPLSLECTVEGTSNPNLYWYRQAAGRGLQLLFYSVGIGQISSEVPQNLSASRPQDRQFILSSKKLLLSDSGFYLCAWSVGSNSPLHFGNGTRLTVT.

This chain connects TRBV28 to TRBJ2-3; perhaps D is TRBD1 or TRBD2 (5 bases each). The CDR3 spans 14 residues. V was pared by 10 bases and J by 0 bases, with 14 bases between. Looked up from germline, CDR1 is MDHEN and CDR2 is SYDVKM. CDR3 loop: CAIQRDLSTDTQYF. The CDR3 coding sequence is TGTGCCATCCAACGGGACCTAAGCACAGATACGCAGTATTTT.

This chain uses TRBV4-3 with TRBJ2-5; TRBD2 aligns across 11 bases. This CDR3 comprises 21 residues. The trim removed 0 bases at V and 1 base at J, leaving 16 bases unmatched. Germline lookup yields CDR1 LGHNA and CDR2 YSLEER. The CDR3 loop is CASSQDALAGGLSPRQETQYF. The CDR3 region has the DNA TGCGCCAGCAGCCAAGACGCCTTAGCGGGGGGGCTATCACCACGCCAAGAGACCCAGTACTTC.

Comment on this clone: Other DNA sequences from this sample encode an identical CDR3 as well. The chain joins TRBV29-1 to TRBJ1-2; possibly TRBD1 for D (5 bases). The CDR3 has 16 residues. Germline values: CDR1 SQVTM, CDR2 ANQGSEA. V was trimmed by 0 bases and J by 6 bases, leaving 20 bases between them. CDR3 region: CSVEDSGRAKGHGYTF. The DNA of the CDR3 is TGCAGCGTTGAAGATTCGGGCAGGGCGAAAGGTCATGGCTACACCTTC.

This chain joins TRBV29-1 and TRBJ2-7, with D possibly being TRBD2 (5 bases). Germline-derived CDR1 and CDR2 are SQVTM and ANQGSEA. The CDR3 consists of 12 residues. Trimming took off 3 bases at V and 5 bases at J, with 11 bases between the two ends. The CDR3 DNA reads as TGCAGCGTTGACGGCCTAGCCAACGAGCAGTACTTC. Protein: CSVDGLANEQYF.

The chain combines TRBV7-9 with TRBJ1-2, with a possible D match to TRBD1 (6 bases). This CDR3 region has 17 residues. V lost 5 bases and J 4 bases, leaving 23 bases between the germline ends. Per the germline V gene, CDR1 is SEHNR and CDR2 is FQNEAQ (reference sequence). Written as DNA, the CDR3 is TGTGCCAGCAGCCGGAGGGGGGTCTTTTCCCCGTCCTATGGCTACACCTTC. It encodes CASSRRGVFSPSYGYTF.

V and J are TRBV6-5 and TRBJ2-5, with D perhaps TRBD1 (5 bases). CDR3 size: 14 residues. V dropped 0 bases and J dropped 3 bases, with 8 bases sitting between them. In germline, CDR1 is MNHEY, CDR2 SVGAGI. CDR3 protein: CASSYSQGKETQYF. CDR3 in DNA: TGTGCCAGCAGTTACTCGCAGGGAAAAGAGACCCAGTACTTC.

This clone was seen a single time. The genes are TRBV4-3 and TRBJ2-5, with D perhaps matching TRBD1 (5 bases). With 1 base removed from V and 10 bases from J, the gap between germline ends came to 22 bases. Germline V lookup: CDR1 LGHNA, CDR2 YSLEER. The length of the CDR3 is 16 residues. CDR3 coding DNA: TGCGCCAGCAGCCAAGTCTGGGGCAGTATAAGAGAAGACCAGTACTTC. It specifies CASSQVWGSIREDQYF.

This clone has more than one count but fewer than ten. The chain carries TRBV7-3 and TRBJ2-1, with D possibly TRBD2 on 6 matching bases. The V gene's germline CDR1 is SGHTA and CDR2 FQGTGA. Trimming pared 2 bases from V and 2 bases from J, leaving 13 bases between. CDR3 size: 16 residues. As DNA, the CDR3 is TGTGCCAGCAGCTTATTGCCGGGGGTCCCCTACAATGAGCAGTTCTTC. The encoded protein is CASSLLPGVPYNEQFF.